The following is a T cell receptor (beta chain) sequence with its context. The protocol was immunoSEQ multiplex PCR, while the TCRdb copy is restricted to in-frame clones and leaves out a portion. The profile shows more than 55,000 clones, 75% to 90% of them singletons. Losses at the gene ends were 1 base for V and 4 bases for J; bases not matched to a gene: 12. CDR3 length equals 17 residues. Germline loops: CDR1 LGHNA, CDR2 YNFKEQ. The sample comes from a study of early stage breast cancer tumors. The receptor was derived from a person aged 35-50 years with breast cancer. The rearrangement uses TRBV4-2 and TRBJ1-2, with TRBD1 identical over 7 bases. Sequencing input: blood. DNA for the CDR3: TGTGCCAGCAGCCAAGGGGCCCCCGGGACAGACCTCTATGGCTACACCTTC. It translates to CASSQGAPGTDLYGYTF.